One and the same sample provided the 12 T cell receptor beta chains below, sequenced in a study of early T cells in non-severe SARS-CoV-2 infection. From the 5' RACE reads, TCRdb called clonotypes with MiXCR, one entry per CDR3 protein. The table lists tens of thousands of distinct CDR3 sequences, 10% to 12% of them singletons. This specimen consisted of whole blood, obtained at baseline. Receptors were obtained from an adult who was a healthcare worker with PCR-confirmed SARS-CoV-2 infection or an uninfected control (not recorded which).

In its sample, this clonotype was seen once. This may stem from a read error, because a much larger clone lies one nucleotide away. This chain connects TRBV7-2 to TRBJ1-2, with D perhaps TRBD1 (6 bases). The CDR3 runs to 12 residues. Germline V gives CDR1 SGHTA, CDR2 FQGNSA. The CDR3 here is CVSSYTGTGYTF. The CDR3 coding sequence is TGTGTCAGCAGCTACACAGGGACTGGCTACACCTTC. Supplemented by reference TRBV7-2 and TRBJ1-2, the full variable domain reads GAGVSQSPSNKVTEKGKDVELRCDPISGHTALYWYRQSLGQGLEFLIYFQGNSAPDKSGLPSDRFSAERTGGSVSTLTIQRTQQEDSAVYLCVSSYTGTGYTFGSGTRLTVV.

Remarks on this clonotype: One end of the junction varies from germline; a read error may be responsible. The CDR3 DNA reads as TGCAGCGTTGGTCAGGTTTATGAAGTTTTCTTT. Its translation: CSVGQVYEVFF. The V and J genes are TRBV29-1 and TRBJ1-1; no reliable D call. This CDR3 is built from 11 residues. The germline V gene encodes CDR1 SQVTM and CDR2 ANQGSEA.

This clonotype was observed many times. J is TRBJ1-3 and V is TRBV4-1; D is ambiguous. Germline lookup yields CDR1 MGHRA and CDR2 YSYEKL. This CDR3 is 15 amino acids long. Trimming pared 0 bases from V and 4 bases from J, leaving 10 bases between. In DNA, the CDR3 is TGCGCCAGCAGCCAAGACCGGGCTACGGGAAACACCATATATTTT. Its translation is CASSQDRATGNTIYF.

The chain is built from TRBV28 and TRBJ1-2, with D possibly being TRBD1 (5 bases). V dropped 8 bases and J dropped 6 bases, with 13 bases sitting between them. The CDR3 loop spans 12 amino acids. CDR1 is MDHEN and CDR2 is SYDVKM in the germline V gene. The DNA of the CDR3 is TGTGCCAGCGAGGGCGCGGGGGATGGCTACACCTTC. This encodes CASEGAGDGYTF.

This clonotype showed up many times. The CDR3 sequence is CASSLGMGYGYTF. The CDR3 DNA sequence: TGCGCCAGCAGCTTGGGAATGGGCTATGGCTACACCTTC. The J gene is TRBJ1-2, the V gene TRBV5-1; D call uncertain. V was pared by 0 bases and J by 4 bases, with 7 bases between. Germline CDR1 reads SGHRS; CDR2 reads YFSETQ. CDR3 length: 13 amino acids.

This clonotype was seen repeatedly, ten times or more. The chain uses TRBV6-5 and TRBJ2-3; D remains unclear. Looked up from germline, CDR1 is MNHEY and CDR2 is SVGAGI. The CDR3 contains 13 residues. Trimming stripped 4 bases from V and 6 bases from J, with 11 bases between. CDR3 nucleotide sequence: TGTGCCAGCAGTTCCGTCGCGGTGGATACGCAGTATTTT. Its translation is CASSSVAVDTQYF.

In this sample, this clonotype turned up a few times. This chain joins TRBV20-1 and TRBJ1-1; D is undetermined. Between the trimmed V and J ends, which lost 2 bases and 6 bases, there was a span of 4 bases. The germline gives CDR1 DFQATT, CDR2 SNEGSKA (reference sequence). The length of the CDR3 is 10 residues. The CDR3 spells CSARRAEAFF. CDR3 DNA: TGCAGTGCTAGAAGGGCTGAAGCTTTCTTT.

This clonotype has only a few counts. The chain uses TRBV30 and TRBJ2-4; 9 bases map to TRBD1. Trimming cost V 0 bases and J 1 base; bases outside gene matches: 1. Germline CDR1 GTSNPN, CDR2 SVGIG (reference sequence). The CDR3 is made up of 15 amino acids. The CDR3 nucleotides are TGTGCCTGGAGTGTAGGACAGGGGGCCAAAAACATTCAGTACTTC. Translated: CAWSVGQGAKNIQYF.

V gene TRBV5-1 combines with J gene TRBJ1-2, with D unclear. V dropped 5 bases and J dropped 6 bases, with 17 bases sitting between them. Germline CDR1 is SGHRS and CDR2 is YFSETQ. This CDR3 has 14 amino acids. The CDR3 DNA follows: TGCGCCAGCAGGCGGGCCGGAGGTGACGATGGCTACACCTTC. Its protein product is CASRRAGGDDGYTF.

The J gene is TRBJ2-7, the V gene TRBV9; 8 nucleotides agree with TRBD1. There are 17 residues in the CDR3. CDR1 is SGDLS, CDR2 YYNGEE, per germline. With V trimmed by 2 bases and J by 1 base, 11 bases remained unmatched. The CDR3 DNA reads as TGTGCCAGCAGCGTTGGGGAGGACAGGGTCTTATCCTACGAGCAGTACTTC. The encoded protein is CASSVGEDRVLSYEQYF.

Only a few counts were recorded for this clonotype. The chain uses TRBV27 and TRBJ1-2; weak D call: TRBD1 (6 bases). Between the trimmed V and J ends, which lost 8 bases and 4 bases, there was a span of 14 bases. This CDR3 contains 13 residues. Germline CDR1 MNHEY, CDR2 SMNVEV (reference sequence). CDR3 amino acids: CASADRNIYGYTF. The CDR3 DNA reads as TGTGCCAGCGCGGACAGAAACATCTATGGCTACACCTTC.

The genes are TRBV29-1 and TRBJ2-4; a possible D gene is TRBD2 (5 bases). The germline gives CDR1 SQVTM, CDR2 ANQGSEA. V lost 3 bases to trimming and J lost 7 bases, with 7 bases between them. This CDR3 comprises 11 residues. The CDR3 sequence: CSVEGGNIQYF. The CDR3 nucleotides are TGCAGCGTTGAGGGCGGGAACATTCAGTACTTC.